These T cell receptor beta chains were read from a single sample in a study of blood T cell repertoires in COVID-19. The repertoire was sequenced with immunoSEQ multiplex PCR; TCRdb's copy has only in-frame clones and lacks some. The table lists some 87,000 clones, about 80% of them singletons. The sequenced material came from peripheral blood. Receptors were obtained from a human donor in a cohort sampled during active COVID-19. Each CDR3 is given with its conserved first and last residue. D genes are given only for firm matches. Size is omitted from some rows. Given values are once, few, many or a class for expanded clones.

size | D | J | V | CDR3 | DNA
- | TRBD1 | TRBJ2-6 | TRBV19 | CASSTIRDRGLTFSGANVLTF | TGTGCCAGTAGTACAATCCGGGACAGGGGGCTAACTTTCTCTGGGGCCAACGTCCTGACTTTC
- | TRBD1 | TRBJ2-5 | TRBV2 | CASRWDRGETQYF | TGTGCCAGCAGATGGGACAGGGGAGAGACCCAGTACTTC
- | - | TRBJ2-7 | TRBV28 | CASTPDLSYEQYF | TGTGCCAGCACCCCCGACTTGTCCTACGAGCAGTACTTC
- | TRBD2 | TRBJ2-1 | TRBV23-1 | CASSQGILAGDLYNEQFF | TGCGCCAGCAGTCAAGGTATTCTAGCGGGAGACCTTTACAATGAGCAGTTCTTC
- | TRBD1 | TRBJ1-2 | TRBV6-5 | CASSKKQGNGYTF | TGTGCCAGCAGTAAAAAACAGGGGAATGGCTACACCTTC
- | TRBD2 | TRBJ2-1 | TRBV3-1/TRBV3-2 | CASSRLAGGPRNEQFF | TGTGCCAGCAGCAGACTAGCGGGGGGGCCTCGGAATGAGCAGTTCTTC
- | - | TRBJ1-6 | TRBV6-5 | CASSYPRVGSPLHF | TGTGCCAGCAGTTACCCCAGGGTTGGGTCACCCCTCCACTTT
- | TRBD1 | TRBJ1-2 | TRBV27 | CASRPDRGYGYTF | TGTGCCAGCAGACCTGACAGGGGATATGGCTACACCTTC
- | TRBD1 | TRBJ1-4 | TRBV5-6 | CASSPDRVSEKLFF | TGTGCCAGCAGCCCGGACAGGGTTAGTGAAAAACTGTTTTTT
- | TRBD2 | TRBJ2-2 | TRBV15 | CATSRPGLANTGELFF | TGTGCCACCAGCAGGCCGGGACTAGCGAACACCGGGGAGCTGTTTTTT
- | - | TRBJ1-1 | TRBV5-1 | CASSSIGGENTEAFF | TGCGCCAGCAGCTCCATAGGGGGGGAGAACACTGAAGCTTTCTTT
once | - | TRBJ2-5 | TRBV5-5 | CASSYAIGNQETQYF | TGTGCCAGCAGCTATGCAATCGGTAATCAAGAGACCCAGTACTTC
- | TRBD1 | TRBJ1-3 | TRBV4-2 | CASSQEMGDRTGNTIYF | TGTGCCAGCAGCCAAGAAATGGGGGACAGGACTGGAAACACCATATATTTT
- | TRBD1 | TRBJ1-5 | TRBV24-1 | CATSAPGGSNQPQHF | TGTGCCACCAGTGCGCCAGGGGGCAGCAATCAGCCCCAGCATTTT
few | TRBD2 | TRBJ2-5 | TRBV7-2 | CASSSRLAGERETQYF | TGTGCCAGCAGCTCCAGACTAGCGGGGGAGAGAGAGACCCAGTACTTC
- | TRBD1 | TRBJ1-4 | TRBV7-6 | CASGTGGANEKLFF | TGTGCCAGCGGAACAGGGGGCGCGAATGAAAAACTGTTTTTT
- | - | TRBJ1-4 | TRBV5-6 | CASSGKGIQTNEKLFF | TGTGCCAGCAGCGGAAAGGGGATACAGACTAATGAAAAACTGTTTTTT
- | - | TRBJ1-5 | TRBV7-9 | CASSLGGGGNQPQHF | TGTGCCAGCAGCTTAGGCGGGGGTGGCAATCAGCCCCAGCATTTT
- | - | TRBJ2-3 | TRBV7-2 | CASSLEGWAIAGTDTQYF | TGTGCCAGCAGCTTAGAGGGGTGGGCTATTGCTGGCACAGATACGCAGTATTTT
few | - | TRBJ1-4 | TRBV6-6 | CASSRGRTGSTLEKLFF | TGTGCCAGCAGTCGAGGGCGAACAGGGTCGACCCTGGAAAAACTGTTTTTT
- | TRBD2 | TRBJ2-3 | TRBV3-1/TRBV3-2 | CASIGEGGTDTQYF | TGTGCCAGCATCGGGGAGGGAGGCACAGATACGCAGTATTTT
- | TRBD1 | TRBJ2-5 | TRBV6-5 | CASSYFNDRGRETQYF | TGTGCCAGCAGTTACTTTAATGACAGGGGGAGGGAGACCCAGTACTTC
- | - | TRBJ2-7 | TRBV3-1/TRBV3-2 | CASSLGNSYEQYF | TGTGCCAGCAGCCTCGGGAACTCCTACGAGCAGTACTTC
once | TRBD2 | TRBJ2-1 | TRBV5-6 | CASSLRLAGMNEQFF | TGTGCCAGCAGCCTCCGACTAGCGGGAATGAATGAGCAGTTCTTC
- | TRBD1 | TRBJ1-2 | TRBV11-2 | CASSLDQFQGGYGYTF | TGTGCCAGCAGCTTAGATCAATTTCAGGGGGGCTATGGCTACACCTTC
- | - | TRBJ1-2 | TRBV28 | CASSVSYGYTF | TGTGCCAGCAGTGTTAGTTATGGCTACACCTTC
- | TRBD1 | TRBJ2-1 | TRBV7-2 | CASRGGTGPYNEQFF | TGTGCCAGCAGAGGGGGGACAGGCCCCTACAATGAGCAGTTCTTC
- | TRBD1 | TRBJ1-1 | TRBV27 | CASSPTGSVNTEAFF | TGTGCCAGCAGTCCGACAGGGTCTGTCAACACTGAAGCTTTCTTT
- | - | TRBJ2-7 | TRBV10-3 | CAISEGGSSYEQYF | TGTGCCATCAGTGAGGGGGGGAGCTCCTACGAGCAGTACTTC
- | - | TRBJ2-5 | TRBV7-7 | CASSLAGGGRQETQYF | TGTGCTAGCAGCTTAGCAGGGGGGGGTAGGCAAGAGACCCAGTACTTC
- | TRBD1 | TRBJ2-7 | TRBV7-2 | CASSADSGTGRYEQYF | TGTGCCAGCAGCGCAGATTCCGGGACAGGGCGATACGAGCAGTACTTC
- | TRBD2 | TRBJ2-1 | TRBV7-9 | CASSLGTSFYNEQFF | TGTGCCAGCAGCTTAGGGACTAGTTTTTACAATGAGCAGTTCTTC
- | - | TRBJ2-1 | TRBV5-1 | CASSAPVSSYNEQFF | TGCGCCAGCAGCGCCCCAGTAAGCTCCTACAATGAGCAGTTCTTC
- | TRBD1 | TRBJ1-3 | TRBV19 | CASSTDRAAGNTIYF | TGTGCCAGTAGTACCGACAGGGCCGCTGGAAACACCATATATTTT
- | TRBD1 | TRBJ2-7 | TRBV29-1 | CSVEGQAYEQYF | TGCAGCGTTGAGGGACAGGCCTACGAGCAGTACTTC
- | - | TRBJ1-3 | TRBV7-2 | CASSIDRGNTIYF | TGTGCCAGCAGCATTGACAGGGGAAACACCATATATTTT
- | - | TRBJ2-5 | TRBV19 | CASTRDSQETQYF | TGTGCCAGTACCCGGGACTCCCAAGAGACCCAGTACTTC
- | - | TRBJ1-6 | TRBV28 | CASSWVGGGNSPLHF | TGTGCCAGCAGTTGGGTAGGGGGGGGGAATTCACCCCTCCACTTT
- | TRBD2 | TRBJ2-1 | TRBV3-1/TRBV3-2 | CASSQVRWGGNNEQFF | TGTGCCAGCAGCCAAGTTAGATGGGGGGGGAACAATGAGCAGTTCTTC
few | TRBD1 | TRBJ2-3 | TRBV10-2 | CASSDRGGSTDTQYF | TGCGCCAGCAGTGATCGAGGGGGCTCCACAGATACGCAGTATTTT
- | - | TRBJ1-2 | TRBV9 | CASSVAGTYNYGYTF | TGTGCCAGCAGCGTAGCAGGGACTTATAACTATGGCTACACCTTC
- | - | TRBJ2-3 | TRBV9 | CASSVGSPSTDTQYF | TGTGCCAGCAGCGTGGGCAGCCCTAGCACAGATACGCAGTATTTT
- | - | TRBJ2-1 | TRBV29-1 | CSVTGGRNFNEQFF | TGCAGCGTGACCGGGGGACGGAACTTCAATGAGCAGTTCTTC
- | TRBD2 | TRBJ2-2 | TRBV5-4 | CASSSRTSGSNTGELFF | TGTGCCAGCAGCTCCCGGACTAGCGGGTCGAACACCGGGGAGCTGTTTTTT
- | - | TRBJ1-1 | TRBV18 | CASSRVRAGETEAFF | TGTGCCAGCTCAAGGGTACGTGCGGGAGAGACTGAAGCTTTCTTT
- | TRBD2 | TRBJ2-3 | TRBV6-5 | CASSYSGTRYF | TGTGCCAGCAGTTACTCTGGGACTAGGTATTTT
few | - | TRBJ2-3 | TRBV6-5 | CAGALGALFTDTQYF | TGTGCCGGGGCTTTGGGGGCCCTATTCACAGATACGCAGTATTTT
- | TRBD2 | TRBJ2-1 | TRBV5-1 | CASSFTGGTNEQFF | TGCGCCAGCAGCTTTACGGGGGGGACGAATGAGCAGTTCTTC
- | - | TRBJ1-5 | TRBV6-1 | CASSESGGNQPQHF | TGTGCCAGCAGTGAATCCGGGGGCAATCAGCCCCAGCATTTT
- | - | TRBJ2-4 | TRBV27 | CASSQSGKNIQYF | TGTGCCAGCAGTCAGTCGGGTAAAAACATTCAGTACTTC
- | - | TRBJ2-1 | TRBV21-1 | CASSNSNWDSPPGDNEQFF | TGTGCCAGCAGCAACAGCAATTGGGACAGCCCTCCGGGGGACAATGAGCAGTTCTTC